The following is a T cell receptor (beta chain) sequence with its context. Antigen specificity is unknown. TCRdb called the reads again in MiXCR, with one record for every CDR3 protein. There are roughly 990,000 distinct CDR3 sequences in the sample; more than 25% occur only once, and over 12% lies in the top ten. This specimen comes from a study of T cell repertoires in cytomegalovirus infection. Study background: Public TCR beta signature analysis indicated the presence of both CMV infection and matching HLA type.

The CDR3 extends over 13 amino acids. The V end lost 8 bases, the J end lost 3 bases, and 13 bases lay between the germline ends. Germline V gene data show CDR1 as MNHEY and CDR2 as SVGEGT. Study-wide points: The ex vivo response was dominated by HLA-C-restricted CMV-specific TCR beta clonotypes. Based on cumulative public TCR beta family frequency, carriers of CMV plus the relevant HLA were identified.

The rearrangement uses TRBV6-2 or TRBV6-3 and TRBJ2-5; no clear D. The sample was cultured CD8+ T cells from PBMCs, taken from culture after CMV antigen stimulation. The TCR comes from a human donor in good health (CMV status not recorded). Some clones in this sample may be carry-over from other donors' samples. CDR3 in amino acids: CASLRAPEETQYF. DNA for the CDR3: TGTGCCAGCTTAAGGGCCCCCGAAGAGACCCAGTACTTC.